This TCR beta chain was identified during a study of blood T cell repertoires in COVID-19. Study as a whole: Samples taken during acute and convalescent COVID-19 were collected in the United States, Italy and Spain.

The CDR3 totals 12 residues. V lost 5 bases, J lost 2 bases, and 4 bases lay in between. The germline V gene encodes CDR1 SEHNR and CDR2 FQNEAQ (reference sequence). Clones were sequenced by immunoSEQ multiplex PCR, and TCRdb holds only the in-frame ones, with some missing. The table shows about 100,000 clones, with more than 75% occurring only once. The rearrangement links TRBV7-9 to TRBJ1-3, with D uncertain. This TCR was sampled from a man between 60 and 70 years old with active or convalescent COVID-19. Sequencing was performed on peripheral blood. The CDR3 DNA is TGTGCCAGCAGCCCCGCTGGAAACACCATATATTTT. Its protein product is CASSPAGNTIYF.